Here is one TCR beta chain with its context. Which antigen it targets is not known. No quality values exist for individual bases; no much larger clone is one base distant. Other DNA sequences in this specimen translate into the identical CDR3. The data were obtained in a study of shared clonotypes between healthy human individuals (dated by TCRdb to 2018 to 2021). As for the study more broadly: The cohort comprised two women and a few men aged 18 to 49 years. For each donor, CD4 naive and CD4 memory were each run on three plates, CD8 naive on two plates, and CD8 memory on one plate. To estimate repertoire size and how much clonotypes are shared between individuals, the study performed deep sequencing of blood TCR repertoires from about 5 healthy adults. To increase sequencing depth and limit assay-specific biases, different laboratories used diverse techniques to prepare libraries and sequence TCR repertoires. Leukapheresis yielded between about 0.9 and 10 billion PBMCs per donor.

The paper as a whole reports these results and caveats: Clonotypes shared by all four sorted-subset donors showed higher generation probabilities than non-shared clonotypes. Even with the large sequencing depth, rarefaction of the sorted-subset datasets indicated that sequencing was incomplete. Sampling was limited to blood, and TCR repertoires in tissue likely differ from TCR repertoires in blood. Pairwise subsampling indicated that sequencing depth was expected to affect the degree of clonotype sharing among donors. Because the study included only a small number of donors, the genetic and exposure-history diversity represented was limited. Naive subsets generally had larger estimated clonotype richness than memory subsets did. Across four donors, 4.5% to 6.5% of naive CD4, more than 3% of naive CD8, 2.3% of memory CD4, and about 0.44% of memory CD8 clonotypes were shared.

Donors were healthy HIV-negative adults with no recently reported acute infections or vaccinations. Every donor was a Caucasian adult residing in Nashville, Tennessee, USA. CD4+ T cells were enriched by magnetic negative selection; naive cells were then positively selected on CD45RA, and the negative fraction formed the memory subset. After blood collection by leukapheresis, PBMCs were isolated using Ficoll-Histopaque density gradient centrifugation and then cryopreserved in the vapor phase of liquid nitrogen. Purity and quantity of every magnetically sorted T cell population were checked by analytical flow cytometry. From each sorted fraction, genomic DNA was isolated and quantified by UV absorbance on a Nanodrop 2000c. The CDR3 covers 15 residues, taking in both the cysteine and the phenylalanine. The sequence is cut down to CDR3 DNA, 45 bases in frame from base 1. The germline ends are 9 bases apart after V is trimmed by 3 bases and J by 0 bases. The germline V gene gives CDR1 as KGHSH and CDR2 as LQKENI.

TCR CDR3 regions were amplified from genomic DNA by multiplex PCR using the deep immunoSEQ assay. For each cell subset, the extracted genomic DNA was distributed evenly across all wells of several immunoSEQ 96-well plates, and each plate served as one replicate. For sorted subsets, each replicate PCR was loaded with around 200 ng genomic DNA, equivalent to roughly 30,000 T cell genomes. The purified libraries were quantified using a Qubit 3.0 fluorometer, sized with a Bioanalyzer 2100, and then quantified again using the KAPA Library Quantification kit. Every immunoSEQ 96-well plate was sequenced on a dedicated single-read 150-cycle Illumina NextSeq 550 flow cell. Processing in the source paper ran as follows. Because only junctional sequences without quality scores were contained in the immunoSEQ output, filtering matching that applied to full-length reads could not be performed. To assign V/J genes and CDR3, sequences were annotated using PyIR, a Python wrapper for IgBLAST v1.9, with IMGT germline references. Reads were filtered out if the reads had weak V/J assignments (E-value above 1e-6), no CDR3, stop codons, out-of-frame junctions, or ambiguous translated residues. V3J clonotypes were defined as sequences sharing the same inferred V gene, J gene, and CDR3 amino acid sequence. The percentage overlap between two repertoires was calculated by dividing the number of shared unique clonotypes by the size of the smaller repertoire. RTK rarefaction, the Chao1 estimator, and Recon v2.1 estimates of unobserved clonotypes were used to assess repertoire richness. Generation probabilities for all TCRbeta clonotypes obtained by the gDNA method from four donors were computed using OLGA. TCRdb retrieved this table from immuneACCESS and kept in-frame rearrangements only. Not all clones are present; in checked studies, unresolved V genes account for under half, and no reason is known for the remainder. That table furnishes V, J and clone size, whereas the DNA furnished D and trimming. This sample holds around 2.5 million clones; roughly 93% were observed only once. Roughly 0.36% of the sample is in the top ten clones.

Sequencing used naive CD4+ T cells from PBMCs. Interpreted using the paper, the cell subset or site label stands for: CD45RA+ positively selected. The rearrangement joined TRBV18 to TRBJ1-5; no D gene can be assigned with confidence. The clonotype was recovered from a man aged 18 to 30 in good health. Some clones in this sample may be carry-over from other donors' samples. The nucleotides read TGTGCCAGCTCACCTCGTGCCGATAGCAATCAGCCCCAGCATTTT. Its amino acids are CASSPRADSNQPQHF.